This T cell receptor (beta chain) was sequenced in a study of regulatory T cells in long-lasting Graves disease. The time point was: newly diagnosed GD, antithyroid drugs for less than 3 months. RNA isolated from PBMCs was used to make the TCR library. Sequencing libraries for TCR beta were prepared with iRepertoire HTBI primers and Arm-PCR of CDR3 regions. TCRdb re-called the multiplex PCR reads through MiXCR, storing one row per CDR3 protein. The data contain about 430,000 distinct CDR3 sequences, approximately 16% of them singletons. V dropped 6 bases and J dropped 2 bases, with 19 bases sitting between them. CDR3 length: 16 amino acids. Per the germline V gene, CDR1 is MDHEN and CDR2 is SYDVKM. This sample was shared with a second study, whose subject was T cells in Graves' hyperthyroidism and ophthalmopathy. This second study says: Researchers ran a first-round RT-PCR on the TCR CDR3 using the HTBI primer set.

The sequencing used peripheral blood mononuclear cells (PBMCs), collected at new diagnosis, from a patient treated with antithyroid drugs. V and J are TRBV28 and TRBJ2-5; no firm D call. The clonotype comes from a middle-aged woman with Graves disease. This CDR3 reads CASRSQFFHTQETQYF. CDR3 in DNA: TGTGCCAGCAGATCTCAGTTTTTCCACACGCAAGAGACCCAGTACTTC.